This T cell receptor beta chain appears in the sequencing data of a study of T cell repertoires in cytomegalovirus infection. TCRdb used MiXCR to reprocess the reads, holding one entry per CDR3 protein. Of around 89,000 distinct CDR3 sequences in the sample, 29% were seen once. There are a few counts of this clonotype. Its antigen is undetermined. V gave up 6 bases and J gave up 4 bases; unmatched junction bases: 12. CDR3 length: 15 amino acids. Germline assignment: CDR1 MDHEN and CDR2 SYDVKM. This clonotype was sampled from a human donor in good health (CMV status not recorded). Some clones in this sample may be carry-over from other donors' samples. The chain carries TRBV28 and TRBJ2-7, with 7 bases aligning to TRBD1. The sequences come from CD8+ T cells from cultured PBMCs, collected from culture after CMV antigen stimulation. The CDR3 DNA follows: TGTGCCAGCAGGGTTCCAGGGGGTCCGGGGTACGAGCAGTACTTC. Protein: CASRVPGGPGYEQYF.